In its sample, the clone carrying this T cell receptor beta chain is medium-sized. Its antigen is still unknown. Amplification of TCR beta used genomic DNA extracted from peripheral blood. CDR3 length equals 15 residues. The germline CDR1 and CDR2 sequences are DFQATT and SNEGSKA (reference sequence). The V and J ends lost 2 bases and 2 bases, in that order; junction bases with no gene match: 9. These data originate in a study of T cell repertoires in aging, cancer and after chemotherapy. Study details: Donor ages fell into six groups from 30 or younger up to 70 or older. Repeat sampling of healthy donors over several months to years showed clear clonal overlap. The full dataset contained roughly 8.8 million TCR reads. General observations from the study: Immunological memory after chemotherapy cannot be judged from the repertoire data.

TRB rearrangements spanning V, D and J were amplified using mixed TRB-A/B primers. TCRdb independently ran MiXCR on the multiplex PCR reads; one entry per CDR3 protein. The sample consists of about 10,000 distinct CDR3 sequences, less than 30% of them appearing once. The sample comprised blood. This sequence originates from a human donor in good health. The V call is TRBV20-1, the J call TRBJ2-7; 7 bases map to TRBD1. This chain's CDR3 is CSARSDRASPYEQYF. The CDR3 DNA follows: TGCAGTGCTAGATCCGACAGGGCTAGTCCCTACGAGCAGTACTTC.